Shown below are 27 T cell receptor beta chains from a single sample sequenced in a study of T cells in Graves' hyperthyroidism and ophthalmopathy. TCR beta CDR3 region amplification was performed from RNA transcripts. With the HTBI primer set, the TCR CDR3 went through a first round of RT-PCR. One entry per CDR3 protein results from TCRdb running MiXCR on the multiplex PCR reads. Of fewer than 900,000 distinct CDR3 sequences in the sample, around 15% were seen once. The sample consisted of blood. These receptors came from a man aged 18 to 29 with Graves' hyperthyroidism.

This clonotype was counted many times. The V call is TRBV6-1, the J call TRBJ2-7; D possibly corresponds to TRBD1 (6 bases). The germline CDR1 and CDR2 sequences are MNHNS and SASEGT. The CDR3 length is 15 residues. The germline V and J ends were trimmed by 1 base and 0 bases, with 10 bases remaining between them. CDR3 amino acids: CASSEDEGGSYEQYF. CDR3 DNA: TGTGCCAGCAGTGAAGATGAAGGGGGCTCCTACGAGCAGTACTTC.

In this sample, this clonotype turned up many times. The V and J genes are TRBV7-9 and TRBJ2-3; TRBD1 matches at 10 bases. The germline gives CDR1 SEHNR, CDR2 FQNEAQ (reference sequence). This CDR3 has 16 residues. After removal of 1 base from V and 6 bases from J, the junction contained 7 bases not matched to a gene. The CDR3 coding sequence is TGTGCCAGCAGCTTAGGCGGACAGGGGGTCCGGGATACGCAGTATTTT. Protein: CASSLGGQGVRDTQYF.

This clonotype was detected a few times. The chain is built from TRBV5-1 and TRBJ2-2; D remains ambiguous. Per the germline V gene, CDR1 is SGHRS and CDR2 is YFSETQ. V was cut by 5 bases and J by 1 base, with 12 bases left in between. This CDR3 spans 15 amino acids. The CDR3 region has the DNA TGCGCCAGCAGTCACATGACGGGGAACACCGGGGAGCTGTTTTTT. It codes for CASSHMTGNTGELFF.

This clonotype was detected many times. The rearrangement links TRBV5-1 to TRBJ2-7, with TRBD2 identical over 7 bases. The germline CDR1 and CDR2 sequences are SGHRS and YFSETQ. The V and J ends lost 3 bases and 2 bases, in that order; junction bases with no gene match: 5. The CDR3 is 14 amino acids. CDR3 in DNA: TGCGCCAGCAGCTATGGACTAGAAGCCTACGAGCAGTACTTC. Translated, it gives CASSYGLEAYEQYF.

This chain connects TRBV20-1 to TRBJ2-1; TRBD2 agrees at 13 bases. This CDR3 has 19 residues. Per the germline V gene, CDR1 is DFQATT and CDR2 is SNEGSKA (reference sequence). V was clipped by 3 bases and J by 0 bases; unmatched bases: 11. In DNA form, the CDR3 reads TGCAGTGCTAGTGGGGTTCCGGGACTAGCGGGAAGCTCCTACAATGAGCAGTTCTTC. This encodes CSASGVPGLAGSSYNEQFF.

The sample holds many counts of this clonotype. The chain joins TRBV10-3 to TRBJ1-2; a possible D gene is TRBD1 (5 bases). Germline lookup yields CDR1 ENHRY and CDR2 SYGVKD. CDR3 length: 14 amino acids. The V and J ends lost 0 bases and 7 bases respectively, with 12 bases between them. The DNA for the CDR3 is TGTGCCATCAGTGAGTCGCGCAGGGAGAGTGGCTACACCTTC. As protein: CAISESRRESGYTF.

This chain uses TRBV20-1 with TRBJ2-1, with TRBD1 matching over 7 bases. Germline trimming cut 6 bases from V and 3 bases from J; bases unmatched to any gene: 2. The CDR3 runs 12 residues. CDR1 DFQATT and CDR2 SNEGSKA come from the germline V gene (reference sequence). The CDR3 bases are TGCAGTGCCCAGGGGGACTACAATGAGCAGTTCTTC. Protein sequence: CSAQGDYNEQFF.

This clonotype turned up a few times. The chain recombines TRBV6-1 with TRBJ2-7; TRBD2 matches 7 bases. Germline V gene lookup returns CDR1 MNHNS and CDR2 SASEGT. The CDR3 is 14 residues long. The V and J ends lost 4 bases and 3 bases, in that order; junction bases with no gene match: 6. For the CDR3, the DNA is TGTGCCAGCAGTGCAGCGGGGTCCCTCTACGAGCAGTACTTC. Translating it yields CASSAAGSLYEQYF.

CDR3 bases: TGTGCCAGCAGCCAAGGCGGAGGCAATGAGCAGTTCTTC. This codes for CASSQGGGNEQFF. The chain employs TRBV3-1 and TRBJ2-1; the D gene is possibly TRBD2 (5 bases). Per the germline V gene, CDR1 is LGHDT and CDR2 is YNNKEL (reference sequence). The CDR3 runs to 13 residues. V gave up 1 base and J gave up 6 bases, with 7 bases separating them.

The table lists this clonotype with many counts. The J gene is TRBJ1-1, the V gene TRBV12-3 or TRBV12-4, with unresolved D. Trimming shortened V by 7 bases and J by 0 bases, and 15 bases separated the two germline ends. This CDR3 contains 15 residues. CDR3 sequence reads: CASIESAPMNTEAFF. CDR3 DNA sequence: TGTGCCAGCATCGAATCGGCCCCAATGAACACTGAAGCTTTCTTT.

This clonotype has more than one count but fewer than ten. The gene calls are TRBV28 and TRBJ2-7; 12 bases map to TRBD2. There are 17 residues in the CDR3. The junction had 9 bases not matched to a gene; V was cut back by 6 bases and J by 0 bases. From germline, CDR1 is MDHEN and CDR2 SYDVKM. CDR3 DNA sequence: TGTGCCAGCAGACCCCTGGGGGGACTAGCGGGCTCCTACGAGCAGTACTTC. Amino acid sequence: CASRPLGGLAGSYEQYF. Complete variable domain (other parts from reference TRBV28 and TRBJ2-7): DVKVTQSSRYLVKRTGEKVFLECVQDMDHENMFWYRQDPGLGLRLIYFSYDVKMKEKGDIPEGYSVSREKKERFSLILESASTNQTSMYLCASRPLGGLAGSYEQYFGPGTRLTVT.

This clonotype has more than one count but fewer than ten. This chain connects TRBV10-3 to TRBJ2-2; the D gene is possibly TRBD1 (5 bases). Germline CDR1 is ENHRY and CDR2 is SYGVKD. The CDR3 has 15 amino acids. Trimming left V 4 bases short and J 0 bases short, with 9 bases between. CDR3 loop: CAISADSTNTGELFF. CDR3 bases: TGTGCCATCAGTGCTGACAGCACGAACACCGGGGAGCTGTTTTTT.

There are many counts of this clonotype. The rearrangement uses TRBV7-8 and TRBJ2-1; TRBD2 aligns across 8 bases. This CDR3 spans 16 amino acids. Germline-derived CDR1 and CDR2 are SGHVS and FQNEAQ. V shed 1 base, J shed 5 bases, and the junction held 7 bases outside the gene matches. The DNA of the CDR3 is TGTGCCAGCAGCTTAGACGGGAGGGCGGGCCACAATGAGCAGTTCTTC. Amino acids: CASSLDGRAGHNEQFF.

This clonotype showed up just once. A much bigger clone sits one base away, suggesting this may be a read error. The V call is TRBV15, the J call TRBJ2-5, with D possibly called TRBD1 or TRBD2 (5 bases each). The assigned J gene may be wrong: the sequence end matches TRBJ2-1 better. This CDR3 has 14 amino acids. Germline-derived CDR1 and CDR2 are LNHNV and YYDKDF (reference sequence). The CDR3 DNA sequence: TGTGCCACCAGCAGGGGGACGGTCCAAGAGACCCAGTTCTTC. It codes for CATSRGTVQETQFF.

The chain recombines TRBV5-1 with TRBJ1-1; D may be TRBD1 (5 bases). CDR3 length equals 15 residues. Per germline, CDR1 SGHRS and CDR2 YFSETQ. V was pared by 0 bases and J by 4 bases, with 13 bases between. For the CDR3, the DNA is TGCGCCAGCAGCTTGGCCTACCAGGGCAGCACTGAAGCTTTCTTT. Its translation is CASSLAYQGSTEAFF. The whole variable domain, filled in from reference TRBV5-1 and TRBJ1-1, reads KAGVTQTPRYLIKTRGQQVTLSCSPISGHRSVSWYQQTPGQGLQFLFEYFSETQRNKGNFPGRFSGRQFSNSRSEMNVSTLELGDSALYLCASSLAYQGSTEAFFGQGTRLTVV.

This clonotype was seen only a few times. This chain connects TRBV29-1 to TRBJ2-3, with 7 positions matching TRBD2. Looked up from germline, CDR1 is SQVTM and CDR2 is ANQGSEA. This CDR3 has 14 residues. V trimming: 2 bases; J trimming: 1 base; junction bases outside the gene matches: 3. The CDR3 protein is CSVERLAGTDTQYF. The CDR3 nucleotides read TGCAGCGTTGAACGGCTAGCGGGCACAGATACGCAGTATTTT.

This clonotype was found many times. The J gene is TRBJ2-1, the V gene TRBV20-1; D tentatively fits TRBD1 or TRBD2 (6 bases each). CDR1 is DFQATT, CDR2 SNEGSKA, per germline (reference sequence). The V and J ends lost 8 bases and 8 bases respectively, with 19 bases between them. This CDR3 comprises 13 residues. The chain's CDR3 is CSTRGPYAHEQFF. CDR3 nucleotide sequence: TGCAGTACCCGGGGGCCCTATGCCCATGAGCAGTTCTTC.

This clonotype has only a few counts. This chain connects TRBV28 to TRBJ2-2; 10 bases fit TRBD2. Germline CDR1 MDHEN, CDR2 SYDVKM. The CDR3 totals 15 residues. Losses at the gene ends were 8 bases for V and 4 bases for J; bases not matched to a gene: 7. The CDR3, as DNA: TGTGCCAGCGCCCTATGGACTAGCGGCACCGGGGAGCTGTTTTTT. Its translation: CASALWTSGTGELFF.

The J gene is TRBJ2-7, the V gene TRBV30; TRBD2 matches 7 bases. Germline-derived CDR1 and CDR2 are GTSNPN and SVGIG (reference sequence). This CDR3 has 14 residues. V lost 4 bases and J lost 1; bases outside the gene matches: 7. The CDR3 DNA follows: TGTGCCTGGACTAGCGGTTCTGCTTCCTACGAGCAGTACTTC. Translation: CAWTSGSASYEQYF.

The rearrangement joins TRBV6-1 to TRBJ2-5, with D maybe TRBD1 (5 bases). Trimming removed 5 bases at V and 5 bases at J, with 9 bases between. Germline loops: CDR1 MNHNS, CDR2 SASEGT. The CDR3 extends over 12 amino acids. This CDR3 is CASSKNRETQYF. The CDR3 nucleotides are TGTGCCAGCAGTAAGAACAGGGAGACCCAGTACTTC.

This clonotype was counted a few times. This sequence joins TRBV24-1 and TRBJ2-5; a possible D gene is TRBD2 (7 bases). V dropped 4 bases and J dropped 1 base, with 12 bases sitting between them. The CDR3 is made up of 15 amino acids. Germline CDR1 and CDR2: KGHDR and SFDVKD. CDR3 nucleotides: TGTGCCACCAGTGACCCGGGGGGCGGCCAAGAGACCCAGTACTTC. This encodes CATSDPGGGQETQYF.

The gene calls are TRBV11-1 and TRBJ1-4, with 7 bases aligning to TRBD1. The CDR3 sequence is 15 residues long. V dropped 1 base and J dropped 8; count of bases not matched to a gene: 7. Per germline, CDR1 SGHAT and CDR2 FQDESV (reference sequence). The CDR3 nucleotides are TGTGCCAGCAGCTTAGGCGCCAGGGGGAGCGAAAAACTGTTTTTT. This gives the protein CASSLGARGSEKLFF.

The chain couples TRBV29-1 to TRBJ2-3, with D tentatively TRBD2 (5 bases). V lost 4 bases and J lost 2, with 10 bases in between. The CDR3 consists of 13 residues. Germline values: CDR1 SQVTM, CDR2 ANQGSEA. The CDR3 sequence: CSVGGASTDTQYF. CDR3 bases: TGCAGCGTTGGGGGAGCCTCCACAGATACGCAGTATTTT.

This clonotype was detected ten times or more. The chain recombines TRBV7-2 with TRBJ2-1; D possibly corresponds to TRBD2 (6 bases). Trimming shortened V by 1 base and J by 3 bases, and 10 bases separated the two germline ends. Germline assignment: CDR1 SGHTA and CDR2 FQGNSA. CDR3 length equals 15 residues. The CDR3 region has the DNA TGTGCCAGCAGCTTAGGGACTATCATCTACAATGAGCAGTTCTTC. Its translation is CASSLGTIIYNEQFF.

The chain has TRBV27 and TRBJ2-6; 9 positions match TRBD1. J was trimmed by 0 bases and V by 5 bases; bases with no gene match: 8. This CDR3 has 18 residues. Germline V gene data show CDR1 as MNHEY and CDR2 as SMNVEV (reference sequence). CDR3 residues: CASSLRDREGSGANVLTF. The CDR3 DNA reads TGTGCCAGCAGTCTTCGGGACAGGGAAGGCTCTGGGGCCAACGTCCTGACTTTC.

This chain links TRBV4-2 with TRBJ2-7, with 7 bases that match TRBD2. Losses at the gene ends were 3 bases for V and 4 bases for J; bases not matched to a gene: 6. The length of the CDR3 is 14 residues. From germline, CDR1 is LGHNA and CDR2 YNFKEQ. The CDR3, as DNA: TGTGCCAGCAGCCATGAACTAGCGTCGTACGAGCAGTACTTC. It is translated as CASSHELASYEQYF.

Note on this clonotype: A clone one base away is much larger, so this may be a read error. This rearrangement joins TRBV12-3 or TRBV12-4 to TRBJ2-7, with 7 bases fitting TRBD2. The CDR3 is 14 residues long. J was trimmed by 6 bases and V by 3 bases; bases with no gene match: 8. CDR3 bases: TGTGCCAGCAGTTTGGCTAGCGGAGGGTGCGAGCAGTACTTC. Residues: CASSLASGGCEQYF.